Shown below are 5 T cell receptor beta chains from a single sample sequenced in a study of blood T cell repertoires in COVID-19. Repertoires were generated with immunoSEQ multiplex PCR, while TCRdb's copy carries only in-frame clones and drops some. The top ten clones hold approximately 1.8% of a sample with under 300,000 clones, approximately 80% of them seen once. The sample comprised peripheral blood. These receptors all stem from a man aged 30 to 45 who had recovered from COVID-19.

This sequence joins TRBV18 and TRBJ2-1; no firm D call. The germline V gene has CDR1 KGHSH and CDR2 LQKENI. The CDR3 has 14 residues. The germline V and J ends were trimmed by 9 bases and 7 bases, with 19 bases remaining between them. CDR3 protein: CASSGATVVNEQFF. CDR3 nucleotide sequence: TGTGCCAGTTCCGGAGCGACGGTGGTTAATGAGCAGTTCTTC.

This chain joins TRBV2 and TRBJ2-7; tentatively, D is TRBD1 (5 bases). Per the germline V gene, CDR1 is SNHLY and CDR2 is FYNNEI. V lost 8 bases and J 0 bases, leaving 11 bases between the germline ends. The CDR3 sequence is 13 residues long. CDR3 sequence reads: CASLPTDSYEQYF. As DNA, the CDR3 is TGTGCCAGCTTACCGACAGACTCCTACGAGCAGTACTTC.

This chain connects TRBV29-1 to TRBJ2-5, with D possibly being TRBD1 (7 bases). The length of the CDR3 is 13 residues. V lost 3 bases, J lost 4 bases, and 12 bases lay in between. Per the germline V gene, CDR1 is SQVTM and CDR2 is ANQGSEA. The chain's CDR3 is CSVDGGGAETQYF. CDR3 in DNA: TGCAGCGTTGACGGAGGGGGCGCAGAGACCCAGTACTTC.

The chain couples TRBV19 to TRBJ1-5; D perhaps matches TRBD1 (6 bases). The CDR3 is made up of 15 amino acids. The V and J ends lost 7 bases and 6 bases respectively, with 19 bases between them. In germline, CDR1 is LNHDA, CDR2 SQIVND (reference sequence). As DNA, the CDR3 is TGTGCCAGTACTGCGGACAGCCCTTCCTTTCAGCCCCAGCATTTT. Encoded protein: CASTADSPSFQPQHF. Together with reference TRBV19 and TRBJ1-5, the CDR3 gives the full variable domain: DGGITQSPKYLFRKEGQNVTLSCEQNLNHDAMYWYRQDPGQGLRLIYYSQIVNDFQKGDIAEGYSVSREKKESFPLTVTSAQKNPTAFYLCASTADSPSFQPQHFGDGTRLSIL.

This chain uses TRBV11-2 with TRBJ1-2; 10 nucleotides align to TRBD1. Trimming cost V 4 bases and J 8 bases; bases outside gene matches: 4. The CDR3 runs 13 residues. Germline CDR1 is SGHAT and CDR2 is FQNNGV. CDR3 sequence: CASSYGQGGGYTF. The CDR3 coding sequence is TGTGCCAGCAGCTATGGACAGGGGGGAGGCTACACCTTC.